Below are 21 T cell receptor beta chains sequenced from a single sample in a study of shared clonotypes between healthy human individuals. CD45RO-negative, CCR7-positively selected cells formed the naive CD8 fraction, excluding terminally differentiated effector memory CD45RA+ cells. The repertoire was sequenced with immunoSEQ multiplex PCR; TCRdb's copy has only in-frame clones and lacks some. Here the sample spans millions of clones, roughly 95% being singletons. Sequencing was carried out using naive CD8+ T cells sorted from blood. All receptors derive from a man aged 18 to 29 in good health.

This chain uses TRBV19 with TRBJ1-5; 7 positions match TRBD1. This CDR3 spans 16 amino acids. V trimming: 7 bases; J trimming: 4 bases; junction bases outside the gene matches: 13. CDR1 and CDR2 from the germline V gene are LNHDA and SQIVND (reference sequence). CDR3 coding DNA: TGTGCCAGTAACGAGGGGGCCGGCTATTTAAATCAGCCCCAGCATTTT. This gives the protein CASNEGAGYLNQPQHF.

The chain has TRBV30 and TRBJ1-4; D uncertain. The V gene's germline CDR1 is GTSNPN and CDR2 SVGIG (reference sequence). V lost 5 bases to trimming and J lost 4 bases, with 14 bases between them. This CDR3 region has 14 residues. The CDR3 coding sequence is TGTGCCTGGTCTGAGTCAACTCTTAATGAAAAACTGTTTTTT. This codes for CAWSESTLNEKLFF.

V gene TRBV2 combines with J gene TRBJ2-7; D uncertain. Trimming removed 2 bases from V and 5 bases from J, with 13 bases in between. There are 14 residues in the CDR3. Germline values: CDR1 SNHLY, CDR2 FYNNEI. The CDR3 DNA follows: TGTGCCAGCAGTGAAAGTGTGTTGCAGGACGAGCAGTACTTC. Encoded protein: CASSESVLQDEQYF.

This sequence joins TRBV7-8 and TRBJ2-1; no clear D. Trimming shortened V by 1 base and J by 1 base, and 8 bases separated the two germline ends. The CDR3 totals 15 residues. Germline assignment: CDR1 SGHVS and CDR2 FQNEAQ. The CDR3: CASSLVLGSYNEQFF. The DNA for the CDR3 is TGTGCCAGCAGCTTAGTGTTAGGATCCTACAATGAGCAGTTCTTC.

The rearrangement uses TRBV27 and TRBJ2-7; D is unclear. The germline V gene has CDR1 MNHEY and CDR2 SMNVEV (reference sequence). V was cut by 6 bases and J by 4 bases, with 13 bases left in between. This CDR3 has 13 residues. The CDR3 loop reads CASSIGSGYEQYF. The CDR3 nucleotides are TGTGCCAGCAGCATTGGATCCGGATACGAGCAGTACTTC.

The rearrangement joins TRBV6-1 to TRBJ2-7, with 8 bases that match TRBD2. Germline V lookup: CDR1 MNHNS, CDR2 SASEGT. This CDR3 has 15 residues. Trimming at V came to 4 bases and at J to 5 bases, leaving 10 bases not matched to a gene. CDR3 nucleotide sequence: TGTGCCAGCAGTGGATTAGCGGGACCGTACGACGAGCAGTACTTC. This translates into CASSGLAGPYDEQYF.

Note on this clone: This same CDR3 is encoded by further DNA sequences in the sample. The chain combines TRBV7-9 with TRBJ1-1; D is unresolved. Germline CDR1 is SEHNR and CDR2 is FQNEAQ (reference sequence). Trimming stripped 1 base from V and 5 bases from J, with 5 bases between. The length of the CDR3 is 12 residues. As DNA, the CDR3 is TGTGCCAGCAGCTTAGAAAGGACTGAAGCTTTCTTT. Encoded protein: CASSLERTEAFF.

V is TRBV5-6 and J is TRBJ1-2; a weak D match, TRBD1 (6 bases). This CDR3 has 14 amino acids. V lost 0 bases, J lost 8 bases, and 14 bases lay in between. Germline V gene sequence: CDR1 SGHDT, CDR2 YYEEEE. The CDR3 spells CASSLVRGRFGYTF. CDR3 DNA sequence: TGTGCCAGCAGCTTGGTGAGGGGGAGGTTCGGCTACACCTTC.

This clone came up once. The rearrangement links TRBV7-6 to TRBJ2-2, with D hard to call. This CDR3 is 14 amino acids long. Germline V lookup: CDR1 SGHVS, CDR2 FNYEAQ. Trimming stripped 5 bases from V and 3 bases from J, with 10 bases between. CDR3 coding DNA: TGTGCCAGCAGCCTTGACGGAGACACCGGGGAGCTGTTTTTT. This encodes CASSLDGDTGELFF.

The chain has TRBV27 and TRBJ1-2; 7 nucleotides match TRBD1. The ends lost 3 bases at V and 5 bases at J; junction bases unmatched: 12. The germline V gene has CDR1 MNHEY and CDR2 SMNVEV (reference sequence). The CDR3 is 16 residues long. CDR3 coding DNA: TGTGCCAGCAGTTTCGGGCGCGGAGGGGGCGGATATGGCTACACCTTC. It translates to CASSFGRGGGGYGYTF.

The chain recombines TRBV15 with TRBJ2-7; D is perhaps TRBD1 (5 bases). Germline loops: CDR1 LNHNV, CDR2 YYDKDF (reference sequence). V shed 4 bases and J shed 0 bases, with 13 bases lying between them. The CDR3 runs to 15 residues. The CDR3 here is CATSKTAPSSYEQYF. The DNA of the CDR3 is TGTGCCACCAGCAAGACAGCCCCCAGCTCCTACGAGCAGTACTTC.

The chain recombines TRBV5-6 with TRBJ1-1, with D perhaps TRBD1 (5 bases). Looked up from germline, CDR1 is SGHDT and CDR2 is YYEEEE. The germline V and J ends were trimmed by 0 bases and 1 base, with 10 bases remaining between them. The CDR3 is made up of 15 amino acids. CDR3 DNA: TGTGCCAGCAGCTTGGAGGGACTTCCGAACACTGAAGCTTTCTTT. Translating gives CASSLEGLPNTEAFF. Based on the CDR3 plus reference TRBV5-6 and TRBJ1-1, the full variable domain is DAGVTQSPTHLIKTRGQQVTLRCSPKSGHDTVSWYQQALGQGPQFIFQYYEEEERQRGNFPDRFSGHQFPNYSSELNVNALLLGDSALYLCASSLEGLPNTEAFFGQGTRLTVV.

J is TRBJ1-2 and V is TRBV7-6; no definite D call. The length of the CDR3 is 13 residues. Germline V CDR1 and CDR2: SGHVS, FNYEAQ. Between the trimmed V and J ends, which lost 5 bases and 3 bases, there was a span of 10 bases. CDR3 region: CASSLHSDYGYTF. The DNA for the CDR3 is TGTGCCAGCAGCCTACACTCGGACTATGGCTACACCTTC.

The count of this clone is one. V and J are TRBV2 and TRBJ2-1; tentative D call: TRBD2 (5 bases). Germline-derived CDR1 and CDR2 are SNHLY and FYNNEI. The V end was cut by 11 bases, the J end by 0 bases, with 14 bases between. CDR3 length: 14 residues. The DNA for the CDR3 is TGTGCCCTACTAGTTCCAAGCTCCTACAATGAGCAGTTCTTC. Translated, it gives CALLVPSSYNEQFF.

J is TRBJ2-1 and V is TRBV6-1; D remains ambiguous. The CDR3 extends over 15 amino acids. The germline gives CDR1 MNHNS, CDR2 SASEGT. V gave up 6 bases and J gave up 1 base, with 13 bases separating them. The DNA for the CDR3 is TGTGCCAGCAGACCAACCCTCCTATCCTACAATGAGCAGTTCTTC. It specifies CASRPTLLSYNEQFF.

The chain links TRBV7-6 to TRBJ2-7; D assignment may be TRBD1 or TRBD2 (6 bases each). The CDR3 runs to 15 residues. CDR1 is SGHVS and CDR2 is FNYEAQ in the germline V gene. V was shortened by 2 bases and J by 4 bases, with 15 bases between the two germline ends. The CDR3 nucleotides are TGTGCCAGCAGCTTAATAGAGGGGGGAACTTACGAGCAGTACTTC. Encoded protein: CASSLIEGGTYEQYF.

This clone was recorded only once. The J gene is TRBJ2-6, the V gene TRBV7-9; weak D call: TRBD1 (6 bases). This CDR3 contains 17 residues. Germline CDR1 reads SEHNR; CDR2 reads FQNEAQ (reference sequence). V dropped 4 bases and J dropped 0 bases, with 13 bases sitting between them. The CDR3 loop reads CASSSGERISGANVLTF. In DNA form, the CDR3 reads TGTGCCAGCAGCTCAGGGGAACGGATCTCTGGGGCCAACGTCCTGACTTTC.

This clone was recorded only once. The chain has TRBV30 and TRBJ1-1; D unclear. The CDR3 runs to 13 residues. Trimming stripped 3 bases from V and 8 bases from J, with 16 bases between. Germline V gene lookup returns CDR1 GTSNPN and CDR2 SVGIG (reference sequence). CDR3 sequence reads: CAWRSEGASEAFF. Written as DNA, the CDR3 is TGTGCCTGGAGGTCGGAGGGCGCCTCAGAAGCTTTCTTT.

A remark on this clone: The same CDR3 arises from other DNA sequences in this sample as well. V usage is TRBV27 and J usage is TRBJ1-2; the D gene is possibly TRBD1 (5 bases). There are 14 residues in the CDR3. Germline assignment: CDR1 MNHEY and CDR2 SMNVEV (reference sequence). V was shortened by 0 bases and J by 0 bases, with 5 bases between the two germline ends. CDR3 sequence reads: CASSLSGANYGYTF. CDR3 DNA sequence: TGTGCCAGCAGTTTATCGGGGGCTAACTATGGCTACACCTTC.

This sequence joins TRBV13 and TRBJ2-5, with D possibly being TRBD2 (5 bases). In germline, CDR1 is PRHDT, CDR2 FYEKMQ (reference sequence). The CDR3 is 13 amino acids. V lost 5 bases and J 6 bases, leaving 13 bases between the germline ends. CDR3 sequence reads: CASSQDFPKTQYF. The CDR3 DNA is TGTGCCAGCAGCCAGGACTTCCCTAAGACCCAGTACTTC.

This chain links TRBV7-2 with TRBJ1-2; D unclear. This CDR3 has 17 residues. The germline V gene has CDR1 SGHTA and CDR2 FQGNSA. V was shortened by 2 bases and J by 1 base, with 17 bases between the two germline ends. In DNA, the CDR3 is TGTGCCAGCAGCTTACCGCTCTGGGATGAAAGTAACTATGGCTACACCTTC. Translating gives CASSLPLWDESNYGYTF.